The rows below give T cell receptor beta chains drawn from one sample of a study of CD8+CD57+ T cells in acquired aplastic anemia. One entry per CDR3 protein results from TCRdb running MiXCR on the reads. The sample has approximately 150,000 distinct CDR3 sequences; around 75% are singletons. Source material: sorted CD4+, CD8+, or CD8+CD57+ T cells (not recorded which) from PBMCs. Receptor source: a human donor with aplastic anemia. The CDR3 runs from the conserved cysteine through the conserved F or W.

v_gene: TRBV15
j_gene: TRBJ1-2
CDR3aa: CATSRDLITGGYTF

v_gene: TRBV10-3
j_gene: TRBJ2-2
CDR3aa: CAISDTGTGEAGELFF

v_gene: TRBV2
j_gene: TRBJ1-5
CDR3aa: CASSDTASNQPQHF

v_gene: TRBV24-1
j_gene: TRBJ2-1
CDR3aa: CATSDITSGRYNEQFF

v_gene: TRBV7-6
j_gene: TRBJ2-7
CDR3aa: CASSQEPEGVEQYF

v_gene: TRBV7-3
j_gene: TRBJ2-3
CDR3aa: CASSLDTTPSDTQYF

v_gene: TRBV5-7
j_gene: TRBJ1-2
CDR3aa: CASSFTGRNYGYTF

v_gene: TRBV7-2
j_gene: TRBJ2-2
CDR3aa: CASSLGGTGNTGELFF

v_gene: TRBV7-9
j_gene: TRBJ2-5
CDR3aa: CASSLATGIETQYF

v_gene: TRBV20-1
j_gene: -
CDR3aa: CSARDQGEQYF

v_gene: TRBV20-1
j_gene: TRBJ2-7
CDR3aa: CSAIPYGASYEQYF

v_gene: TRBV7-8
j_gene: TRBJ2-5
CDR3aa: CASSLAGGGAEETQYF

v_gene: TRBV25-1
j_gene: TRBJ1-2
CDR3aa: CASSEYLEDSYGYTF

v_gene: TRBV15
j_gene: TRBJ1-3
CDR3aa: CATSSDGFGNTIYF

v_gene: TRBV7-9
j_gene: TRBJ1-1
CDR3aa: CASSLLAGAEAFF

v_gene: TRBV7-8
j_gene: TRBJ2-5
CDR3aa: CASSLGGVEQETQYF

v_gene: TRBV20-1
j_gene: TRBJ2-3
CDR3aa: CSARPQGLDTQYF

v_gene: TRBV7-8
j_gene: TRBJ2-2
CDR3aa: CASSLLDTGELFF

v_gene: TRBV7-2
j_gene: TRBJ2-5
CDR3aa: CASSLYRAGGRETQYF